The 27 T cell receptor beta chains below come from one sample, sequenced in a study of cytomegalovirus exposure and HLA in healthy donors. With 60 Vbeta and 13 Jbeta primers, the PCR was carried out. Here immunoSEQ multiplex PCR was the method, and the copy in TCRdb shows in-frame clones only, minus some. The sample carries about 190,000 clones, about 81% recorded once. The sequencing input was PBMCs. Receptors were obtained from a young woman in good health and CMV-seropositive.

Comments on this clone: The DNA is left out, because the CDR3 cannot be placed on it with certainty; the CDR3 is given as TCRdb lists it. The genes are TRBV7-9 and TRBJ2-4; TRBD1 is taken as the D call from the table, unchecked against the DNA. The CDR3 region is 16 residues in length, termini included. Per the germline V gene, CDR1 is SEHNR and CDR2 is FQNEAQ (reference sequence). CDR3 amino acids: CASSPPGVAEGARAYF.

The V call is TRBV6-1, the J call TRBJ2-7; maybe TRBD2 (5 bases). This CDR3 contains 12 residues. The germline V gene has CDR1 MNHNS and CDR2 SASEGT. Trimming took off 2 bases at V and 4 bases at J, with 6 bases between the two ends. The CDR3 loop reads CASSERGYEQYF. DNA of the CDR3: TGTGCCAGCAGTGAAAGAGGGTACGAGCAGTACTTC.

This clone has a single count. V and J are TRBV7-9 and TRBJ1-6, with TRBD1 matching over 8 bases. Per germline, CDR1 SEHNR and CDR2 FQNEAQ (reference sequence). V gave up 4 bases and J gave up 7 bases; unmatched junction bases: 6. The CDR3 has 15 amino acids. Written as DNA, the CDR3 is TGTGCCAGCAGCTCCCGGACAGGGCCAAATTCACCCCTCCACTTT. Translating it yields CASSSRTGPNSPLHF.

The CDR3 DNA follows: TGTGCCAGCAGCTTTGTCAGGGGGCACGGGGAGCTGTTTTTT. It translates to CASSFVRGHGELFF. The J gene is TRBJ2-2, the V gene TRBV5-5, with 8 bases identical to TRBD1. With V trimmed by 2 bases and J by 7 bases, 4 bases remained unmatched. CDR1 is SGHKS and CDR2 is YYEKEE in the germline V gene (reference sequence). This CDR3 is 14 amino acids long.

The gene calls are TRBV27 and TRBJ2-3; TRBD1 is a possible D gene (6 bases). The CDR3 is 14 amino acids. V was cut by 7 bases and J by 3 bases, with 14 bases left in between. From germline, CDR1 is MNHEY and CDR2 SMNVEV (reference sequence). CDR3 in DNA: TGTGCCAGCACAAGACAGGACCCGACAGATACGCAGTATTTT. Protein sequence: CASTRQDPTDTQYF.

V usage is TRBV4-2 and J usage is TRBJ2-3; 12 bases agree with TRBD2. The CDR3 is 17 residues long. Germline lookup yields CDR1 LGHNA and CDR2 YNFKEQ. V lost 6 bases to trimming and J lost 2 bases; unmatched junction nucleotides: 9. CDR3 nucleotide sequence: TGTGCCAGCAGTACTATCGGACTAGCGGGAAACACAGATACGCAGTATTTT. Translated: CASSTIGLAGNTDTQYF.

The V gene is TRBV27, the J gene TRBJ2-3; a possible D gene is TRBD1 (5 bases). The CDR3 runs to 15 residues. Trimming stripped 8 bases from V and 0 bases from J, with 15 bases between. In germline, CDR1 is MNHEY, CDR2 SMNVEV (reference sequence). This chain's CDR3 is CASGRTPSSTDTQYF. The DNA for the CDR3 is TGTGCCAGCGGAAGGACACCGTCTAGCACAGATACGCAGTATTTT.

This chain connects TRBV15 to TRBJ2-1, with D maybe TRBD2 (5 bases). Germline V CDR1 and CDR2: LNHNV, YYDKDF (reference sequence). Deletions cut 5 bases from V and 0 bases from J, with 14 bases between. This CDR3 comprises 16 residues. The DNA of the CDR3 is TGTGCCACCAGCGTCCTACTAGGAAGCTCCTACAATGAGCAGTTCTTC. Translation: CATSVLLGSSYNEQFF.

V usage is TRBV30 and J usage is TRBJ2-3; D is perhaps TRBD2 (7 bases). This CDR3 contains 17 residues. CDR1 GTSNPN and CDR2 SVGIG come from the germline V gene (reference sequence). V lost 1 base and J lost 2, with 19 bases in between. This chain's CDR3 is CAWSDPKAGANTDTQYF. The CDR3 DNA sequence: TGTGCCTGGAGTGATCCCAAGGCGGGGGCTAACACAGATACGCAGTATTTT.

The V call is TRBV9, the J call TRBJ1-2, with TRBD1 matching over 7 bases. V lost 6 bases to trimming and J lost 0 bases; unmatched junction nucleotides: 8. This CDR3 spans 15 amino acids. Germline-derived CDR1 and CDR2 are SGDLS and YYNGEE. The CDR3 loop is CASTLEGASNYGYTF. CDR3 coding DNA: TGTGCCAGCACCCTAGAGGGGGCGTCTAACTATGGCTACACCTTC.

This chain joins TRBV6-5 and TRBJ2-7, with 10 bases aligning to TRBD2. The CDR3 sequence is 15 residues long. Per germline, CDR1 MNHEY and CDR2 SVGAGI. V was clipped by 5 bases and J by 2 bases; unmatched bases: 6. Written as DNA, the CDR3 is TGTGCCAGCAGTCTTCTAGCGGGGGAAACCTACGAGCAGTACGTC. Translated, it gives CASSLLAGETYEQYV.

V and J are TRBV5-6 and TRBJ2-4; 7 nucleotides match TRBD2. The germline V gene has CDR1 SGHDT and CDR2 YYEEEE. This CDR3 is 15 amino acids long. The junction had 7 bases not matched to a gene; V was cut back by 1 base and J by 6 bases. The chain's CDR3 is CASSLWGGRGNIQYF. DNA of the CDR3: TGTGCCAGCAGCTTGTGGGGGGGACGGGGAAACATTCAGTACTTC. The whole variable domain, filled in from reference TRBV5-6 and TRBJ2-4, reads DAGVTQSPTHLIKTRGQQVTLRCSPKSGHDTVSWYQQALGQGPQFIFQYYEEEERQRGNFPDRFSGHQFPNYSSELNVNALLLGDSALYLCASSLWGGRGNIQYFGAGTRLSVL.

Of note for this clone: Other DNA sequences of this sample code for an identical CDR3. The chain is built from TRBV30 and TRBJ2-3; 11 positions match TRBD2. The length of the CDR3 is 15 residues. J gave up 0 bases and V 8 bases, and 7 bases lay outside the gene matches. CDR1 is GTSNPN, CDR2 SVGIG, per germline (reference sequence). The CDR3 is CARSGGESSTDTQYF. DNA for the CDR3: TGTGCCCGTAGCGGGGGGGAATCTAGCACAGATACGCAGTATTTT. Looking up the rest from reference TRBV30 and TRBJ2-3 gives the full variable domain: SQTIHQWPATLVQPVGSPLSLECTVEGTSNPNLYWYRQAAGRGLQLLFYSVGIGQISSEVPQNLSASRPQDRQFILSSKKLLLSDSGFYLCARSGGESSTDTQYFGPGTRLTVL.

The chain uses TRBV18 and TRBJ2-5; 7 nucleotides line up with TRBD2. Trimming cost V 6 bases and J 5 bases; bases outside gene matches: 9. This CDR3 is 14 amino acids long. Germline V CDR1 and CDR2: KGHSH, LQKENI. The CDR3 reads CASSPTGGWETQYF. The CDR3 coding sequence is TGTGCCAGCTCGCCTACGGGAGGTTGGGAGACCCAGTACTTC. Combining the CDR3 with reference TRBV18 and TRBJ2-5 gives the whole variable domain NAGVMQNPRHLVRRRGQEARLRCSPMKGHSHVYWYRQLPEEGLKFMVYLQKENIIDESGMPKERFSAEFPKEGPSILRIQQVVRGDSAAYFCASSPTGGWETQYFGPGTRLLVL.

The chain joins TRBV6-1 to TRBJ1-2, with 11 bases fitting TRBD1. The CDR3 sequence is 15 residues long. The V gene end was trimmed by 6 bases and the J gene end by 4 bases; junction bases not matched to a gene: 7. Per the germline V gene, CDR1 is MNHNS and CDR2 is SASEGT. DNA of the CDR3: TGTGCCAGCAGGGCCGGGACAGGGGGTTTCTATGGCTACACCTTC. Translating it yields CASRAGTGGFYGYTF.

This rearrangement joins TRBV5-6 to TRBJ1-1; D not resolved. CDR1 and CDR2 from the germline V gene are SGHDT and YYEEEE. Trimming removed 0 bases from V and 0 bases from J, with 9 bases in between. The CDR3 is 15 amino acids. CDR3 sequence reads: CASSLVARLNTEAFF. DNA for the CDR3: TGTGCCAGCAGCTTGGTGGCCAGATTGAACACTGAAGCTTTCTTT.

This chain joins TRBV6-5 and TRBJ1-1; 8 positions match TRBD1. CDR3 length: 15 amino acids. CDR1 is MNHEY, CDR2 SVGAGI, per germline. The junction had 4 bases not matched to a gene; V was cut back by 2 bases and J by 2 bases. In nucleotides, the CDR3 is TGTGCCAGCAGTTACCTAGGACAGGGAAACACTGAAGCTTTCTTT. Its translation is CASSYLGQGNTEAFF.

This clone was detected a few times. The J gene is TRBJ1-4, the V gene TRBV19; 10 nucleotides align to TRBD1. V shed 6 bases, J shed 8 bases, and the junction held 9 bases outside the gene matches. Germline-derived CDR1 and CDR2 are LNHDA and SQIVND (reference sequence). The length of the CDR3 is 15 residues. The CDR3 spells CASSTRRGQGEKLFF. The CDR3 bases are TGTGCCAGTAGCACCAGAAGGGGACAGGGGGAAAAACTGTTTTTT.

V usage is TRBV29-1 and J usage is TRBJ2-3; D is possibly TRBD1 (5 bases). Germline V CDR1 and CDR2: SQVTM, ANQGSEA. Trimming left V 1 base short and J 3 bases short, with 17 bases between. This CDR3 spans 16 amino acids. The CDR3 DNA reads TGCAGCGTTGAAGGCCTGGGGCAAGGGCCAACAGATACGCAGTATTTT. This sequence encodes CSVEGLGQGPTDTQYF.

This clone was found a few times. The CDR3 sequence is CASSLQGDGAYYNSPLHF. Here the CDR3 DNA reads TGTGCCAGCAGCTTACAGGGGGATGGCGCGTACTATAATTCACCCCTCCACTTT. The chain couples TRBV11-2 to TRBJ1-6, with 7 bases fitting TRBD1. The ends lost 2 bases at V and 3 bases at J; junction bases unmatched: 10. Germline assignment: CDR1 SGHAT and CDR2 FQNNGV. This CDR3 has 18 amino acids.

V gene TRBV9 combines with J gene TRBJ2-1, with 9 bases that match TRBD1. CDR3 length: 17 amino acids. Trimming at V came to 0 bases and at J to 7 bases, leaving 11 bases not matched to a gene. CDR1 SGDLS and CDR2 YYNGEE come from the germline V gene. CDR3 sequence (DNA): TGTGCCAGCAGCGTAGATGTCGGGACAGGGAAGAGGAATGAGCAGTTCTTC. Its protein is CASSVDVGTGKRNEQFF.

This clone was found once. The CDR3 here is CASSLGIAGVDNEQFF. In DNA, the CDR3 is TGTGCCAGCAGCTTAGGAATAGCGGGGGTGGATAATGAGCAGTTCTTC. V usage is TRBV11-3 and J usage is TRBJ2-1, with TRBD2 matching over 9 bases. CDR3 length: 16 residues. Germline trimming cut 1 base from V and 7 bases from J; bases unmatched to any gene: 8. Looked up from germline, CDR1 is SGHNT and CDR2 is YENEEA.

This chain links TRBV29-1 with TRBJ2-1, with a weak D call TRBD1 (5 bases). This CDR3 region has 13 residues. Germline CDR1 is SQVTM and CDR2 is ANQGSEA. V lost 6 bases and J lost 7, with 16 bases in between. The DNA of the CDR3 is TGCAGCGTACCCGGAGTCAGGGCGAATGAGCAGTTCTTC. Its translation: CSVPGVRANEQFF.

V gene TRBV6-5 combines with J gene TRBJ2-2; TRBD2 might be the D (6 bases). The CDR3 is 14 residues long. Germline values: CDR1 MNHEY, CDR2 SVGAGI. Between the trimmed V and J ends, which lost 2 bases and 6 bases, there was a span of 10 bases. In DNA form, the CDR3 reads TGTGCCAGCAGTTACGCCGGGGGACCCGGGGAGCTGTTTTTT. Its translation: CASSYAGGPGELFF.

The CDR3 loop is CASSNLGTGETTEAFF. As DNA, the CDR3 is TGTGCCAGTAGTAACTTGGGGACAGGGGAGACCACTGAAGCTTTCTTT. The gene calls are TRBV19 and TRBJ1-1; the match to TRBD1 covers 10 bases. The CDR3 has 16 amino acids. After removal of 4 bases from V and 4 bases from J, the junction contained 9 bases not matched to a gene. Per the germline V gene, CDR1 is LNHDA and CDR2 is SQIVND (reference sequence). The whole variable domain, remainder taken from reference TRBV19 and TRBJ1-1, is DGGITQSPKYLFRKEGQNVTLSCEQNLNHDAMYWYRQDPGQGLRLIYYSQIVNDFQKGDIAEGYSVSREKKESFPLTVTSAQKNPTAFYLCASSNLGTGETTEAFFGQGTRLTVV.

The chain employs TRBV5-3 and TRBJ1-6; no clear D gene. TRBV5-3 is noted as an ORF with a role that remains uncertain. Trimming took 0 bases from V and 8 from J, leaving 21 bases between them. The length of the CDR3 is 18 residues. The DNA for the CDR3 is TGTGCCAGAAGCTTGGAAGATTTTGTCGACGGGGTTGATTCACCCCTCCACTTT. Amino acids: CARSLEDFVDGVDSPLHF.

The chain couples TRBV20-1 to TRBJ2-3; D gene uncertain. V was shortened by 7 bases and J by 5 bases, with 10 bases between the two germline ends. The CDR3 runs to 11 residues. Germline V gives CDR1 DFQATT, CDR2 SNEGSKA (reference sequence). This CDR3 is CSVRPGDTQYF. CDR3 nucleotides: TGCAGTGTTCGACCGGGAGATACGCAGTATTTT.